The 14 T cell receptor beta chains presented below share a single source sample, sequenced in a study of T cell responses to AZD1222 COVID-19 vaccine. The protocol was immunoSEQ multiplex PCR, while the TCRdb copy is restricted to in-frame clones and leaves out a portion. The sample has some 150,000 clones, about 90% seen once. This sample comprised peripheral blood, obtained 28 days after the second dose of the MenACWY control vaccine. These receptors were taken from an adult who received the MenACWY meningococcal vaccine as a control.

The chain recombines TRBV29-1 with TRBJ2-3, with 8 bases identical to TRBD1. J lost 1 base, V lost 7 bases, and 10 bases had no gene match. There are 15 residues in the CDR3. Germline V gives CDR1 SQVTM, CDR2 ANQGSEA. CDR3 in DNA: TGCAGCGCCCCCCCAGGGGGCGCGGGCACAGATACGCAGTATTTT. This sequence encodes CSAPPGGAGTDTQYF.

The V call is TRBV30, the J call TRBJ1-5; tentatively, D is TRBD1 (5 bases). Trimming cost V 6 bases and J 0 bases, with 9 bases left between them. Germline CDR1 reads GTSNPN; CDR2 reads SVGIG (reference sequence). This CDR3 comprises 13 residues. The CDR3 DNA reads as TGTGCCTGTGGGACGGATAGCAATCAGCCCCAGCATTTT. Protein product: CACGTDSNQPQHF.

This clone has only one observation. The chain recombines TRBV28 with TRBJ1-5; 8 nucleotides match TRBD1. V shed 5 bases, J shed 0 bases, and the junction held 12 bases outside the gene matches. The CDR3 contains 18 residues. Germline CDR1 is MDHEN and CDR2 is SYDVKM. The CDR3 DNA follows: TGTGCCAGCAGTCCTGGACAGGGAAAAGTATATAGCAATCAGCCCCAGCATTTT. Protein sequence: CASSPGQGKVYSNQPQHF.

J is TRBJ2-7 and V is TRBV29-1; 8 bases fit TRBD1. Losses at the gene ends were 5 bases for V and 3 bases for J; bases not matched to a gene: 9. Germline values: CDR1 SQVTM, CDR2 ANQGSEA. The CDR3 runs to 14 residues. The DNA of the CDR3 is TGCAGCGTTCTTTCTGGACAGGGTAACTACGAGCAGTACTTC. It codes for CSVLSGQGNYEQYF.

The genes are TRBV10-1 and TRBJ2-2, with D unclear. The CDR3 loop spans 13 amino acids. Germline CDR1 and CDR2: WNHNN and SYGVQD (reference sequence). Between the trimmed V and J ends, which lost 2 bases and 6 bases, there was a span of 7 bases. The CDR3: CASSERAPGELFF. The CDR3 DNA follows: TGCGCCAGCAGTGAGAGGGCGCCCGGGGAGCTGTTTTTT.

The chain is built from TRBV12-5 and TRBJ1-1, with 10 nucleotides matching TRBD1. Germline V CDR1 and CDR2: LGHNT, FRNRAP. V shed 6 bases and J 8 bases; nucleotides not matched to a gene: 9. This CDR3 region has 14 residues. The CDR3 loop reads CASGRQGAIQEAFF. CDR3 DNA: TGTGCTAGTGGCCGACAGGGGGCTATACAAGAAGCTTTCTTT.

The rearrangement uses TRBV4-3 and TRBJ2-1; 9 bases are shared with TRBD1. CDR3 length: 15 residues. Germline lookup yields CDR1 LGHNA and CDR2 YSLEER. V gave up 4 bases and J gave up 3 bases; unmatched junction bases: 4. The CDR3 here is CASSRRTGDYNEQFF. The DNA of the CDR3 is TGCGCCAGCAGCCGTAGGACAGGGGACTACAATGAGCAGTTCTTC.

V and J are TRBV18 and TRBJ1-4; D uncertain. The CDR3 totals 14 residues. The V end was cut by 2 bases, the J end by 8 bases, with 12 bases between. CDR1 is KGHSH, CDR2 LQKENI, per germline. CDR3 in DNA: TGTGCCAGCTCACCAGGGATGGCCGGCGAAAAACTGTTTTTT. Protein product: CASSPGMAGEKLFF.

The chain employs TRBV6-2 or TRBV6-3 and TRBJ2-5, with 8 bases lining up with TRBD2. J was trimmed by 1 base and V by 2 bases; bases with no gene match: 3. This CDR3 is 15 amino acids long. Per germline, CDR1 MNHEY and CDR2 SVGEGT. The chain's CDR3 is CASSYGGLVQETQYF. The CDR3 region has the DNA TGTGCCAGCAGTTACGGGGGACTAGTCCAAGAGACCCAGTACTTC.

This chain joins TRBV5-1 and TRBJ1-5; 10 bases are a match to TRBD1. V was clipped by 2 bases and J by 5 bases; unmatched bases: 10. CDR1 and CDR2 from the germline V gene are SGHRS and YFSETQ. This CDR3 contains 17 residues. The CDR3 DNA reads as TGCGCCAGCAGCTTAACTCCGGGACAGGGGAATCATCAGCCCCAGCATTTT. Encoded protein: CASSLTPGQGNHQPQHF.

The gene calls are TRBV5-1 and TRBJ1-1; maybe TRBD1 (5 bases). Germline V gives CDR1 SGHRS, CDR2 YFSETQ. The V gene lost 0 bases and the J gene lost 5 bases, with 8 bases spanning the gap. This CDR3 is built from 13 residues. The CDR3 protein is CASSLADRTEAFF. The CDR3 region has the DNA TGCGCCAGCAGCTTGGCAGACAGAACTGAAGCTTTCTTT.

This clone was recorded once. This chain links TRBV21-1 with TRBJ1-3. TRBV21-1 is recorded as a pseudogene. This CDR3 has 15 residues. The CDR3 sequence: CASRDSGTVGNTIYF. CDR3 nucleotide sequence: TGTGCCAGCAGAGATTCCGGGACGGTAGGGAACACCATATATTTT.

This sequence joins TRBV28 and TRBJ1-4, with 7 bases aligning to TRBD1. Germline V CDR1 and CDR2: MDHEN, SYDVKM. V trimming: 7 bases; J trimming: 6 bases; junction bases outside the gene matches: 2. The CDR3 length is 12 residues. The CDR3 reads CASTGQYEKLFF. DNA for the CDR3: TGTGCCAGCACGGGACAGTATGAAAAACTGTTTTTT.

DNA of the CDR3: TGTGCAAGTCGCCCCCAGCATACGGAGCACACTGAAGCTTTCTTT. Translated: CASRPQHTEHTEAFF. The J gene is TRBJ1-1, the V gene TRBV12-2. TRBV12-2 is flagged as a pseudogene. This CDR3 has 15 residues.